These 26 T cell receptor beta chains were sequenced from one sample in a study of regulatory T cells in long-lasting Graves disease. This sample's time point: newly diagnosed GD, antithyroid drugs for less than 3 months. Preparation of the TCR library used RNA extracted from PBMCs. Construction of the TCR beta libraries employed iRepertoire HTBI primers in conjunction with Arm-PCR of CDR3 regions. TCRdb redid the calling of the multiplex PCR reads with MiXCR, one entry per CDR3 protein. The repertoire holds a few hundred thousand distinct CDR3 sequences, less than 15% seen once, with over 15% in the top ten. These data also formed part of another study, on T cells in Graves' hyperthyroidism and ophthalmopathy.

The sequencing used peripheral blood mononuclear cells (PBMCs), collected at new diagnosis, from a patient treated with antithyroid drugs. The receptor source for this set is a woman between 50 and 59 years old with Graves disease.

This clonotype occurred many times. The gene calls are TRBV7-9 and TRBJ2-1; D may be TRBD2 (6 bases). The CDR3 covers 15 residues. Germline V gene data show CDR1 as SEHNR and CDR2 as FQNEAQ (reference sequence). V lost 4 bases and J lost 5, with 15 bases in between. The CDR3 loop is CASSWVKGGDNEQFF. CDR3 sequence (DNA): TGTGCCAGCAGCTGGGTTAAGGGAGGAGACAATGAGCAGTTCTTC.

This clonotype was counted at least ten times. This sequence joins TRBV28 and TRBJ1-5; the D is unclear. Germline-derived CDR1 and CDR2 are MDHEN and SYDVKM. Trimming stripped 8 bases from V and 0 bases from J, with 14 bases between. CDR3 length: 15 amino acids. The CDR3 here is CASLVFQHSNQPQHF. The CDR3 coding sequence is TGTGCCAGCTTGGTATTTCAGCATAGCAATCAGCCCCAGCATTTT.

This clonotype appeared a few times. The rearrangement links TRBV4-2 to TRBJ2-7, with 7 nucleotides matching TRBD1. Germline CDR1 is LGHNA and CDR2 is YNFKEQ. Unmatched junction bases numbered 10, after V lost 2 bases and J lost 6 bases. The CDR3 runs 15 residues. Written as DNA, the CDR3 is TGTGCCAGCAGCCAATCGGCAGGGGGACGGGGCGAGCAGTACTTC. This sequence encodes CASSQSAGGRGEQYF.

This clonotype was seen at least ten times. The V gene is TRBV6-5, the J gene TRBJ1-2, with 7 bases that match TRBD1. The CDR3 runs 15 residues. V shed 1 base, J shed 4 bases, and the junction held 6 bases outside the gene matches. Germline V CDR1 and CDR2: MNHEY, SVGAGI. For the CDR3, the DNA is TGTGCCAGCAGTTACTTCCAGACAGGGAGCTATGGCTACACCTTC. Residues: CASSYFQTGSYGYTF.

This clonotype was counted at least ten times. This chain uses TRBV28 with TRBJ1-3, with D tentatively TRBD1 (5 bases). The CDR3 consists of 13 residues. Germline assignment: CDR1 MDHEN and CDR2 SYDVKM. V gave up 6 bases and J gave up 9 bases, with 15 bases separating them. CDR3 amino acids: CASSLVGGVTIYF. CDR3 DNA: TGTGCCAGCAGCCTCGTTGGGGGTGTCACCATATATTTT. Supplemented by reference TRBV28 and TRBJ1-3, the full variable domain reads DVKVTQSSRYLVKRTGEKVFLECVQDMDHENMFWYRQDPGLGLRLIYFSYDVKMKEKGDIPEGYSVSREKKERFSLILESASTNQTSMYLCASSLVGGVTIYFGEGSWLTVV.

This chain uses TRBV2 with TRBJ2-7, with TRBD2 matching over 12 bases. CDR1 is SNHLY and CDR2 is FYNNEI in the germline V gene. Trimming took 2 bases from V and 6 from J; bases not matched to a gene: 5. The CDR3 is 15 amino acids. CDR3 DNA: TGTGCCAGCAGTGAAAGGCTGGGACTAGCGGGCGAGCAGTACTTC. It codes for CASSERLGLAGEQYF.

The rearrangement joins TRBV12-3 or TRBV12-4 to TRBJ1-1; D is uncertain. The CDR3 covers 13 residues. The V end lost 4 bases, the J end lost 3 bases, and 9 bases lay between the germline ends. CDR3 coding DNA: TGTGCCAGCAGTTCCGGGAAATACACTGAAGCTTTCTTT. This gives the protein CASSSGKYTEAFF.

This clonotype was counted at least ten times. The rearrangement joins TRBV11-3 to TRBJ2-1; 9 positions agree with TRBD2. Germline-derived CDR1 and CDR2 are SGHNT and YENEEA. The CDR3 has 12 amino acids. The trim removed 4 bases at V and 10 bases at J, leaving 2 bases unmatched. The CDR3 region is CASSSLAGEQFF. CDR3 coding DNA: TGTGCCAGCAGCTCCCTAGCGGGAGAGCAGTTCTTC.

This clonotype was recorded at least ten times. The chain is built from TRBV28 and TRBJ2-3; D unresolved. Per the germline V gene, CDR1 is MDHEN and CDR2 is SYDVKM. V was clipped by 8 bases and J by 2 bases, with 8 bases between them. The CDR3 is made up of 12 amino acids. This chain's CDR3 is CASGRVTDTQYF. The CDR3 DNA follows: TGTGCCAGCGGAAGGGTCACAGATACGCAGTATTTT.

The chain is built from TRBV4-1 and TRBJ1-4; D possibly corresponds to TRBD1 (6 bases). This CDR3 region has 17 residues. The germline V gene has CDR1 MGHRA and CDR2 YSYEKL. V was cut by 4 bases and J by 2 bases, with 17 bases left in between. CDR3: CASSPPGGRFTNEKLFF. DNA for the CDR3: TGCGCCAGCAGCCCACCGGGGGGGCGTTTTACTAATGAAAAACTGTTTTTT.

At least ten counts were recorded for this clonotype. CDR3 coding DNA: TGTGCCAGCAGTTTGTACCCCCTACCAGGGGATGAGCAGTTCTTC. Protein: CASSLYPLPGDEQFF. This sequence joins TRBV28 and TRBJ2-1, with a weak D call TRBD1 (6 bases). This CDR3 region has 15 residues. Germline V gene data show CDR1 as MDHEN and CDR2 as SYDVKM. Trimming removed 3 bases from V and 8 bases from J, with 17 bases in between.

The rearrangement uses TRBV11-2 and TRBJ1-2, with 7 bases identical to TRBD1. CDR1 is SGHAT and CDR2 is FQNNGV in the germline V gene. CDR3 length: 17 residues. With V trimmed by 7 bases and J by 6 bases, 20 bases remained unmatched. The CDR3 nucleotides read TGTGCCAGCACCATTCAATATGGACAGGACAAAATGGATGGCTACACCTTC. Its translation is CASTIQYGQDKMDGYTF. The full variable domain, with the rest looked up from reference TRBV11-2 and TRBJ1-2, is EAGVAQSPRYKIIEKRQSVAFWCNPISGHATLYWYQQILGQGPKLLIQFQNNGVVDDSQLPKDRFSAERLKGVDSTLKIQPAKLEDSAVYLCASTIQYGQDKMDGYTFGSGTRLTVV.

Concerning this clonotype itself: Sequence at one end of the junction differs from germline and may be a read error. The chain couples TRBV7-9 to TRBJ1-5; 8 bases map to TRBD1. CDR1 and CDR2 (germline): SEHNR, FQNEAQ (reference sequence). The CDR3 totals 18 residues. The CDR3 coding sequence is TGTGCCAGCAGCTTACTTAGGCGCTCCGGGACAGGAGATCAGGCCCAGCATTTT. Encoded protein: CASSLLRRSGTGDQAQHF.

This clonotype was recorded at least ten times. This chain uses TRBV7-9 with TRBJ1-2; no reliable D call. The CDR3 runs to 14 residues. Germline-derived CDR1 and CDR2 are SEHNR and FQNEAQ (reference sequence). Trimming pared 4 bases from V and 6 bases from J, leaving 15 bases between. This chain's CDR3 is CASSSQRGEDGYTF. CDR3 nucleotides: TGTGCCAGCAGCTCTCAACGCGGGGAGGATGGCTACACCTTC.

This clonotype was seen a handful of times. The CDR3 DNA follows: TGTGCCAGCAGTTACCTCAGTAGGGGGGCGCTTGACGAGCAGTACTTC. Amino acids: CASSYLSRGALDEQYF. V and J are TRBV6-5 and TRBJ2-7, with D possibly called TRBD1 or TRBD2 (6 bases each). The CDR3 runs 16 residues. The V gene lost 2 bases and the J gene lost 5 bases, with 19 bases spanning the gap. Germline values: CDR1 MNHEY, CDR2 SVGAGI.

Remarks on this clonotype: The junction shows a germline mismatch at one end, possibly a read error. The rearrangement links TRBV19 to TRBJ2-2; TRBD1 might be the D (6 bases). Germline V lookup: CDR1 LNHDA, CDR2 SQIVND (reference sequence). This CDR3 has 14 amino acids. Here the CDR3 DNA reads TGTACCAGTAGTTTGGGACAGAACACCGGGGAGCTGTTTTTT. As protein: CTSSLGQNTGELFF.

The chain recombines TRBV7-9 with TRBJ2-3; 8 bases agree with TRBD2. Germline V gene lookup returns CDR1 SEHNR and CDR2 FQNEAQ (reference sequence). CDR3 length: 14 amino acids. The ends lost 6 bases at V and 4 bases at J; junction bases unmatched: 6. The DNA of the CDR3 is TGTGCCAGCAGTGGGCGGGAGGTCCCAGATACGCAGTATTTT. It yields the protein CASSGREVPDTQYF.

This clonotype was counted at least ten times. The rearrangement links TRBV20-1 to TRBJ2-7; no clear D. This CDR3 contains 10 residues. V was cut by 6 bases and J by 4 bases, with 7 bases left in between. Germline CDR1 DFQATT, CDR2 SNEGSKA (reference sequence). CDR3 sequence reads: CSALEYEQYF. The CDR3 nucleotides are TGCAGTGCCCTAGAATACGAGCAGTACTTC.

This chain links TRBV18 with TRBJ1-3; D gene ambiguous. Trimming cost V 1 base and J 2 bases, with 6 bases left between them. The germline CDR1 and CDR2 sequences are KGHSH and LQKENI. This CDR3 is 14 amino acids long. The CDR3 reads CASSPQRAGNTIYF. CDR3 in DNA: TGTGCCAGCTCACCACAGCGGGCTGGAAACACCATATATTTT.

With regard to this clonotype: This may be a read error, as it is one base from a much larger clone. The chain is built from TRBV20-1 and TRBJ2-1; 14 bases line up with TRBD2. Germline V gene lookup returns CDR1 DFQATT and CDR2 SNEGSKA (reference sequence). The CDR3 contains 15 residues. This chain's CDR3 is CGGTSGSRGYNEQFF. CDR3 in DNA: TGCGGCGGGACTAGCGGGAGTCGGGGGTACAATGAGCAGTTCTTC.

This clonotype was seen repeatedly, ten times or more. The V call is TRBV6-5, the J call TRBJ2-7, with D perhaps matching TRBD1 (6 bases). The V end was cut by 0 bases, the J end by 2 bases, with 8 bases between. CDR3 size: 14 residues. Germline CDR1 reads MNHEY; CDR2 reads SVGAGI. DNA for the CDR3: TGTGCCAGCAGTTACTCGAGGGGGACCTACGAGCAGTACTTC. Translation gives CASSYSRGTYEQYF.

In its sample, this clonotype was seen many times. CDR3 region: CASSQGLAAPYEQYF. CDR3 nucleotides: TGTGCCAGCAGCCAGGGACTAGCGGCACCCTACGAGCAGTACTTC. The rearrangement links TRBV3-1 to TRBJ2-7; 11 bases agree with TRBD2. In germline, CDR1 is LGHDT, CDR2 YNNKEL (reference sequence). V shed 3 bases, J shed 2 bases, and the junction held 3 bases outside the gene matches. This CDR3 region has 15 residues.

This clonotype showed up many times. The gene calls are TRBV28 and TRBJ2-1; 11 bases agree with TRBD2. The CDR3 runs 16 residues. J was trimmed by 2 bases and V by 7 bases; bases with no gene match: 7. Germline V gives CDR1 MDHEN, CDR2 SYDVKM. CDR3 DNA: TGTGCCAGCACCTTTAGCGGGAGGGCCGCCTACAATGAGCAGTTCTTC. Its translation is CASTFSGRAAYNEQFF.

This clonotype was detected only a few times. The chain recombines TRBV25-1 with TRBJ2-7; D remains ambiguous. The CDR3 length is 14 residues. Germline CDR1 MGHDK, CDR2 SYGVNS. V lost 3 bases and J 0 bases, leaving 9 bases between the germline ends. The CDR3 DNA reads as TGTGCCAGCAGTGAGGTAGAGAACTCCTACGAGCAGTACTTC. Protein: CASSEVENSYEQYF.

This clonotype was picked up a small number of times. The chain is built from TRBV28 and TRBJ2-3; 7 positions match TRBD2. The junction had 18 bases not matched to a gene; V was cut back by 7 bases and J by 2 bases. This CDR3 is 18 amino acids long. CDR1 and CDR2 from the germline V gene are MDHEN and SYDVKM. The CDR3 loop reads CASIGVWGGPSITDTQYF. In DNA, the CDR3 is TGTGCCAGCATAGGGGTTTGGGGAGGGCCAAGTATCACAGATACGCAGTATTTT. Variable domain in full (rest from reference TRBV28 and TRBJ2-3): DVKVTQSSRYLVKRTGEKVFLECVQDMDHENMFWYRQDPGLGLRLIYFSYDVKMKEKGDIPEGYSVSREKKERFSLILESASTNQTSMYLCASIGVWGGPSITDTQYFGPGTRLTVL.

This clonotype appeared a few times. The V call is TRBV24-1, the J call TRBJ2-2; D is perhaps TRBD2 (6 bases). V was pared by 8 bases and J by 1 base, with 13 bases between. CDR3 size: 15 residues. The V gene's germline CDR1 is KGHDR and CDR2 SFDVKD. The CDR3 is CATKAGGLNTGELFF. The CDR3 nucleotides read TGTGCCACCAAGGCAGGAGGGTTGAACACCGGGGAGCTGTTTTTT.